Below, 30 T cell receptor beta chains from the same sample are listed, as sequenced in a study of PD-L1 blockade in urothelial cancer. Time point meaning: pretreatment peripheral blood. Sequencing was performed with immunoSEQ multiplex PCR; in TCRdb, only in-frame clones are kept and a portion is missing. The sample has tens of thousands of clones; 84% are singletons. This material consisted of PBMCs, taken around atezolizumab (anti-PD-L1) treatment. Every receptor here comes from a woman aged 70 to 79 with urothelial cancer.

The chain employs TRBV5-4 and TRBJ2-2; TRBD2 matches 8 bases. The CDR3 runs to 18 residues. Germline V gives CDR1 SGHNT, CDR2 YYREEE (reference sequence). V trimming: 1 base; J trimming: 0 bases; junction bases outside the gene matches: 8. CDR3 sequence (DNA): TGTGCCAGCAGCTTGCCAGGGAGCGGGAGTACGAACACCGGGGAGCTGTTTTTT. As protein: CASSLPGSGSTNTGELFF.

The chain uses TRBV15 and TRBJ2-1; D is perhaps TRBD2 (7 bases). This CDR3 has 17 amino acids. The V gene lost 0 bases and the J gene lost 0 bases, with 12 bases spanning the gap. Germline V gene data show CDR1 as LNHNV and CDR2 as YYDKDF (reference sequence). The CDR3 reads CATSRELGGRSYNEQFF. The CDR3 nucleotides read TGTGCCACCAGCAGAGAGTTGGGGGGGCGCTCCTACAATGAGCAGTTCTTC.

The rearrangement uses TRBV9 and TRBJ2-2; 15 nucleotides line up with TRBD2. The CDR3 is 18 residues long. The ends lost 4 bases at V and 6 bases at J; junction bases unmatched: 10. The germline V gene has CDR1 SGDLS and CDR2 YYNGEE. CDR3 amino acids: CASSSWTSGGAKAGELFF. In DNA form, the CDR3 reads TGTGCCAGCAGCTCCTGGACTAGCGGGGGGGCCAAGGCCGGGGAGCTGTTTTTT.

This rearrangement joins TRBV7-2 to TRBJ1-3; D ambiguous. Trimming removed 5 bases at V and 0 bases at J, with 11 bases between. Germline lookup yields CDR1 SGHTA and CDR2 FQGNSA. The CDR3 consists of 15 residues. DNA of the CDR3: TGTGCCAGCAGCGTACAGAGCAGCTCTGGAAACACCATATATTTT. This encodes CASSVQSSSGNTIYF.

The rearrangement links TRBV27 to TRBJ1-2; 7 bases are shared with TRBD1. This CDR3 is 14 amino acids long. Germline loops: CDR1 MNHEY, CDR2 SMNVEV (reference sequence). After removal of 3 bases from V and 5 bases from J, the junction contained 6 bases not matched to a gene. CDR3 protein: CASSLSGQFYGYTF. CDR3 nucleotides: TGTGCCAGCAGTTTGTCGGGACAGTTTTATGGCTACACCTTC.

The chain is built from TRBV4-1 and TRBJ2-5; D perhaps matches TRBD1 (5 bases). The CDR3 consists of 13 residues. With 4 bases removed from V and 0 bases from J, the gap between germline ends came to 6 bases. Germline V lookup: CDR1 MGHRA, CDR2 YSYEKL. CDR3 bases: TGCGCCAGCAGCCGACAGTACCAAGAGACCCAGTACTTC. This translates into CASSRQYQETQYF.

The chain combines TRBV5-1 with TRBJ1-5, with D possibly TRBD1 on 5 matching bases. Germline values: CDR1 SGHRS, CDR2 YFSETQ. The CDR3 runs 15 residues. Trimming took 4 bases from V and 0 from J, leaving 11 bases between them. CDR3 bases: TGCGCCAGCAGCCTTGGGACTCTTAGCAATCAGCCCCAGCATTTT. Translating gives CASSLGTLSNQPQHF. Filled out from reference TRBV5-1 and TRBJ1-5, the complete variable domain reads KAGVTQTPRYLIKTRGQQVTLSCSPISGHRSVSWYQQTPGQGLQFLFEYFSETQRNKGNFPGRFSGRQFSNSRSEMNVSTLELGDSALYLCASSLGTLSNQPQHFGDGTRLSIL.

The chain employs TRBV7-3 and TRBJ2-1; 15 bases agree with TRBD2. CDR1 and CDR2 (germline): SGHTA, FQGTGA. After removal of 5 bases from V and 13 bases from J, the junction contained 9 bases not matched to a gene. CDR3 length: 15 residues. CDR3 sequence reads: CASSPGTSGRINQFF. The CDR3 nucleotides are TGTGCCAGCAGCCCCGGGACTAGCGGGAGGATAAACCAGTTCTTC.

V usage is TRBV19 and J usage is TRBJ1-5; D might be TRBD1 (5 bases). Germline V CDR1 and CDR2: LNHDA, SQIVND (reference sequence). V was cut by 1 base and J by 3 bases, with 7 bases left in between. The CDR3 spans 14 residues. This CDR3 is CASSIGGANQPQHF. The CDR3, as DNA: TGTGCCAGTAGTATAGGCGGGGCCAATCAGCCCCAGCATTTT. The full variable domain, its missing parts supplied by reference TRBV19 and TRBJ1-5, is DGGITQSPKYLFRKEGQNVTLSCEQNLNHDAMYWYRQDPGQGLRLIYYSQIVNDFQKGDIAEGYSVSREKKESFPLTVTSAQKNPTAFYLCASSIGGANQPQHFGDGTRLSIL.

The V call is TRBV5-5, the J call TRBJ2-7, with D possibly TRBD1 on 5 matching bases. Trimming left V 0 bases short and J 4 bases short, with 14 bases between. CDR1 and CDR2 from the germline V gene are SGHKS and YYEKEE (reference sequence). The CDR3 has 15 residues. Here the CDR3 DNA reads TGTGCCAGCAGCTTGGAGTCTATTGGGGCATACGAGCAGTACTTC. Its translation: CASSLESIGAYEQYF. Complete variable domain (other parts from reference TRBV5-5 and TRBJ2-7): DAGVTQSPTHLIKTRGQQVTLRCSPISGHKSVSWYQQVLGQGPQFIFQYYEKEERGRGNFPDRFSARQFPNYSSELNVNALLLGDSALYLCASSLESIGAYEQYFGPGTRLTVT.

This clone turned up a few times. The V gene is TRBV5-1, the J gene TRBJ2-3, with TRBD1 matching over 7 bases. CDR1 SGHRS and CDR2 YFSETQ come from the germline V gene. The CDR3 spans 15 residues. The V gene end was trimmed by 0 bases and the J gene end by 8 bases; junction bases not matched to a gene: 9. The CDR3 loop is CASSLGGQRQGTQYF. CDR3 coding DNA: TGCGCCAGCAGCTTGGGTGGGCAGAGACAGGGTACGCAGTATTTT.

The genes are TRBV29-1 and TRBJ2-7, with 8 bases matching TRBD2. V lost 1 base to trimming and J lost 2 bases; unmatched junction nucleotides: 4. From germline, CDR1 is SQVTM and CDR2 ANQGSEA. The CDR3 runs to 14 residues. CDR3 DNA: TGCAGCGTTGAAGTGGCGGGAGGACCCTACGAGCAGTACTTC. This encodes CSVEVAGGPYEQYF.

The chain is built from TRBV6-5 and TRBJ1-2; the D gene is possibly TRBD1 (6 bases). Germline V CDR1 and CDR2: MNHEY, SVGAGI. Trimming removed 6 bases at V and 8 bases at J, with 19 bases between. The CDR3 contains 14 residues. CDR3 sequence (DNA): TGTGCCAGCAGCAGGAGACAGGATCTGAACGGCTACACCTTC. It encodes CASSRRQDLNGYTF.

The chain has TRBV27 and TRBJ2-2, with 10 bases aligning to TRBD1. CDR3 length: 15 residues. Germline CDR1 reads MNHEY; CDR2 reads SMNVEV (reference sequence). J lost 4 bases, V lost 6 bases, and 5 bases had no gene match. CDR3: CASSRDRGLTGELFF. The DNA for the CDR3 is TGTGCCAGCAGCCGCGACAGGGGGCTCACCGGGGAGCTGTTTTTT.

The rearrangement links TRBV14 to TRBJ2-7; 8 bases are a match to TRBD2. The length of the CDR3 is 15 residues. V shed 1 base and J 8 bases; nucleotides not matched to a gene: 10. Germline CDR1 SGHDN, CDR2 FVKESK. In DNA, the CDR3 is TGTGCCAGCAGCCAAGGGTCTAGCGGGTCCTTCCAGCAGTACTTC. It specifies CASSQGSSGSFQQYF.

V and J are TRBV29-1 and TRBJ2-7; 9 bases line up with TRBD2. This CDR3 spans 13 amino acids. V was clipped by 5 bases and J by 0 bases; unmatched bases: 2. Germline assignment: CDR1 SQVTM and CDR2 ANQGSEA. The CDR3 here is CSVLAGTSYEQYF. CDR3 bases: TGCAGCGTTCTAGCGGGAACCTCCTACGAGCAGTACTTC.

The gene calls are TRBV15 and TRBJ2-7; the match to TRBD1 covers 7 bases. This CDR3 is 14 amino acids long. Germline lookup yields CDR1 LNHNV and CDR2 YYDKDF (reference sequence). V trimming: 1 base; J trimming: 2 bases; junction bases outside the gene matches: 2. CDR3 sequence reads: CATSRGQGTYEQYF. For the CDR3, the DNA is TGTGCCACCAGCAGAGGACAGGGAACCTACGAGCAGTACTTC.

The chain couples TRBV10-3 to TRBJ1-6; perhaps TRBD1 as D (6 bases). Germline assignment: CDR1 ENHRY and CDR2 SYGVKD. V was clipped by 3 bases and J by 4 bases, with 7 bases between them. The CDR3 runs 14 residues. The CDR3 spells CAISDGQYNSPLHF. The CDR3 coding sequence is TGTGCCATCAGTGACGGACAGTATAATTCACCCCTCCACTTT.

The chain employs TRBV18 and TRBJ1-2, with 7 bases identical to TRBD1. The V gene's germline CDR1 is KGHSH and CDR2 LQKENI. CDR3 length: 16 residues. V was pared by 0 bases and J by 8 bases, with 12 bases of the junction left unmatched. The CDR3 sequence is CASSPPGTARVEGYTF. The CDR3 nucleotides read TGTGCCAGCTCACCACCTGGGACAGCGAGAGTGGAGGGCTACACCTTC.

This rearrangement joins TRBV7-8 to TRBJ1-2; 8 nucleotides agree with TRBD1. The germline gives CDR1 SGHVS, CDR2 FQNEAQ. The CDR3 runs to 13 residues. Trimming cost V 5 bases and J 8 bases; bases outside gene matches: 7. In DNA, the CDR3 is TGTGCCAGCAGCCTGGACAGGGTAGAAGGCTACACCTTC. It encodes CASSLDRVEGYTF.

The CDR3 coding sequence is TGTGCCTGGAGGGACAGTCCTAATTCACCCCTCCACTTT. The encoded protein is CAWRDSPNSPLHF. V gene TRBV30 combines with J gene TRBJ1-6; tentatively, D is TRBD1 (6 bases). This CDR3 is built from 13 residues. The germline V and J ends were trimmed by 3 bases and 6 bases, with 9 bases remaining between them. CDR1 and CDR2 (germline): GTSNPN, SVGIG (reference sequence).

The chain carries TRBV27 and TRBJ2-7; possibly TRBD1 for D (6 bases). The CDR3 contains 14 residues. Germline V gene data show CDR1 as MNHEY and CDR2 as SMNVEV (reference sequence). Trimming stripped 5 bases from V and 3 bases from J, with 14 bases between. The DNA of the CDR3 is TGTGCCAGCAGTCCCCGGACAGTTAGCTACGAGCAGTACTTC. Translating it yields CASSPRTVSYEQYF.

This chain links TRBV7-2 with TRBJ2-7; the match to TRBD1 covers 8 bases. J lost 3 bases, V lost 5 bases, and 6 bases had no gene match. This CDR3 is built from 14 residues. Germline CDR1 reads SGHTA; CDR2 reads FQGNSA. CDR3 residues: CASSAQGGYYEQYF. The CDR3, as DNA: TGTGCCAGCAGCGCACAGGGGGGATACTACGAGCAGTACTTC.

Here the CDR3 DNA reads TGCAGCGTCAGGGCGGGGGGGAGCTCCTACAATGAGCAGTTCTTC. As protein: CSVRAGGSSYNEQFF. This chain joins TRBV29-1 and TRBJ2-1, with 9 bases fitting TRBD2. V was clipped by 6 bases and J by 0 bases; unmatched bases: 6. The length of the CDR3 is 15 residues. Germline values: CDR1 SQVTM, CDR2 ANQGSEA.

The chain employs TRBV19 and TRBJ1-2; weak D call: TRBD1 (5 bases). The germline CDR1 and CDR2 sequences are LNHDA and SQIVND (reference sequence). The CDR3 totals 14 residues. Trimming took 2 bases from V and 6 from J, leaving 13 bases between them. CDR3 nucleotides: TGTGCCAGTAGTATAAATCGGGCAGGGCATGGCTACACCTTC. It codes for CASSINRAGHGYTF.

The sample holds one count of this clone. The rearrangement links TRBV4-2 to TRBJ2-1; the D gene is possibly TRBD2 (7 bases). Germline V gene sequence: CDR1 LGHNA, CDR2 YNFKEQ. The CDR3 contains 16 residues. Trimming took 1 base from V and 10 from J, leaving 20 bases between them. CDR3 sequence reads: CASSQGGEGGGREQFF. Written as DNA, the CDR3 is TGTGCCAGCAGCCAAGGTGGGGAAGGGGGGGGAAGGGAGCAGTTCTTC.

V and J are TRBV14 and TRBJ2-2; D remains ambiguous. The CDR3 loop spans 14 amino acids. V was clipped by 7 bases and J by 3 bases, with 12 bases between them. Germline lookup yields CDR1 SGHDN and CDR2 FVKESK. CDR3: CASTSTGYTGELFF. As DNA, the CDR3 is TGTGCCAGCACCTCAACCGGTTACACCGGGGAGCTGTTTTTT.

V and J are TRBV6-1 and TRBJ2-1; 8 bases fit TRBD2. In germline, CDR1 is MNHNS, CDR2 SASEGT. J was trimmed by 3 bases and V by 1 base; bases with no gene match: 11. CDR3 size: 18 residues. This CDR3 reads CASSEGPTAGAFYNEQFF. Written as DNA, the CDR3 is TGTGCCAGCAGTGAAGGTCCGACAGCGGGGGCCTTCTACAATGAGCAGTTCTTC.

The V and J genes are TRBV7-9 and TRBJ2-7, with TRBD1 as a possible D gene (7 bases). This CDR3 contains 13 residues. Trimming cost V 10 bases and J 5 bases, with 18 bases left between them. Germline CDR1 reads SEHNR; CDR2 reads FQNEAQ (reference sequence). Written as DNA, the CDR3 is TGTGCCATTCCGACAGGGCAGCGGGACGAGCAGTACTTC. Amino acids: CAIPTGQRDEQYF.

The V and J genes are TRBV5-4 and TRBJ1-6; the D is unclear. V lost 2 bases to trimming and J lost 11 bases, with 11 bases between them. This CDR3 is 13 amino acids long. CDR1 SGHNT and CDR2 YYREEE come from the germline V gene (reference sequence). CDR3 region: CASSLRESAPLHF. CDR3 coding DNA: TGTGCCAGCAGCTTAAGGGAGTCGGCACCCCTCCACTTT.